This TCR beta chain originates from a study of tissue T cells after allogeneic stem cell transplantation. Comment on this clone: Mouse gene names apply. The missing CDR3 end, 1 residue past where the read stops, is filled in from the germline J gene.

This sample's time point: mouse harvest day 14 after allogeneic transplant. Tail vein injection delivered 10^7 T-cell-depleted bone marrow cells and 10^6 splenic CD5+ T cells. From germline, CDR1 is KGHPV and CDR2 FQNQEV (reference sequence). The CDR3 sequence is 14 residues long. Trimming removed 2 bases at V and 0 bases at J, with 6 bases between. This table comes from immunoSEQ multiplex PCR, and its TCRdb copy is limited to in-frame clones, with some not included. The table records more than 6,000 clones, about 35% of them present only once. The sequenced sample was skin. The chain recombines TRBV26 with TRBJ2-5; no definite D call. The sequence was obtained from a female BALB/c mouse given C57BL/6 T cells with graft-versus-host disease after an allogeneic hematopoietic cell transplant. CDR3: CASSLTVNQDTQYF. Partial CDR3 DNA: TGTGCCAGCAGTCTGACAGTTAACCAAGACACCCAGTAC.